The source of this T cell receptor beta chain is a study of CXCR3-negative and CXCR3-positive naive CD8 T cells (dated by TCRdb to about 2019). Background for the entire study: In total, about 135 million TRB reads were obtained, corresponding to roughly 1.5 +/- 0.3 million reads per library. Diversity and physicochemical repertoire analyses were performed on about a dozen donors pooled from two independent experiments. TRBV-TRBJ cluster analysis included naive subsets from 5 donors and memory cells from 3 donors. General findings and caveats noted by the study authors: CXCR3 expression partially decreased after cryopreservation, so most assays used freshly isolated PBMCs. Both naive subsets had comparably high repertoire diversity, while memory CD8+ T cells had much lower repertoire diversity. Similar TRBV-TRBJ usage was shown by naive CXCR3-negative and CXCR3-positive cells from the same donor, whereas distinct patterns were shown by memory cells. Because surface CD5, which has been linked to self-reactivity in mice, was comparable between naive subsets, TCR interaction strength was also inferred from TRB CDR3 physicochemical properties. TRB CDR3s from CXCR3-positive naive cells showed higher hydrophobicity (lower Kidera factor 4), lower energy, and higher strength and volume indices than CXCR3-negative naive cells.

Measured from the cysteine to the phenylalanine, the CDR3 is 15 residues long. The record lacks a DNA sequence. The germline V gene (reference sequence) yields SGHAT for CDR1 and FQDESV for CDR2. TCRdb names NextSeq 550 as the instrument used. The Human TCR Profiling Kit (MiLaboratory) was used to prepare UMI-labeled 5' RACE TRB cDNA libraries. The full amount of extracted RNA was used for cDNA synthesis, and the full amount of resulting cDNA was used for PCR amplification. Libraries were prepared in parallel using an identical number of PCR cycles. The published analysis was carried out like this. With a requirement of at least two reads per UMI, MIGEC and MiXCR extracted about 52,000 +/- 9,100 unique UMI-labeled TRB cDNA molecules per library. An average of roughly 40,000 +/- 10,000 functional in-frame TRB CDR3 nucleotide clonotypes without stop codons was found per library. Diversity metrics, including normalized Shannon-Wiener and Chao1, were computed in VDJtools after downsampling to 5000 UMI-labeled TRB molecules per sample. VDJtools computed clonotype-size-weighted physicochemical properties of the central five CDR3 residues: interaction energy, strength, volume and Kidera factor 4. With the reads reprocessed by TCRdb, a single entry stands for each CDR3 protein sequence and no DNA is reported. TCRdb, not the original authors, processed these V and J calls. The sample table records some 130,000 distinct CDR3 sequences. The top ten constitute 0.5% to 0.6% of the sample.

Each CD8+ T cell subset was flow-sorted in triplicate, with 300,000 cells per subset placed directly into RLT lysis buffer. To exclude memory contaminants, naive CD8+ T cells were stringently defined as CD45RO-CCR7+CD27+CD95-. Peripheral blood mononuclear cells were isolated from buffy coats using standard density gradient centrifugation. Naive CXCR3-negative and CXCR3-positive CD8+ T cells were flow-sorted using a FACSAria III. Total RNA was extracted from sorted cells with an RNeasy Mini Kit. As regards this clonotype: Its specific antigen is unknown.

The chain uses TRBV11-1 and TRBJ1-1; the D call of TRBD1 rests on TCRdb alone, since no DNA is present to check it. This TCR derives from a human donor in good health. Some clones in this sample may be carry-over from other donors' samples. Sequences were obtained from naive CXCR3+ CD8+ T cells from blood. Sample cell subset or site, as interpreted from the label and publication: CD45RO-CCR7+CD27+CD95- naive CD8+ T cells expressing CXCR3 (TNR3+). The CDR3 in this case is CASMEGVVWGTEAFF. The entire variable domain, with the stretches around the CDR3 drawn from the reference TRBV11-1 and TRBJ1-1 proteins, is EAEVAQSPRYKITEKSQAVAFWCDPISGHATLYWYRQILGQGPELLVQFQDESVVDDSQLPKDRFSAERLKGVDSTLKIQPAELGDSAMYLCASMEGVVWGTEAFFGQGTRLTVV.